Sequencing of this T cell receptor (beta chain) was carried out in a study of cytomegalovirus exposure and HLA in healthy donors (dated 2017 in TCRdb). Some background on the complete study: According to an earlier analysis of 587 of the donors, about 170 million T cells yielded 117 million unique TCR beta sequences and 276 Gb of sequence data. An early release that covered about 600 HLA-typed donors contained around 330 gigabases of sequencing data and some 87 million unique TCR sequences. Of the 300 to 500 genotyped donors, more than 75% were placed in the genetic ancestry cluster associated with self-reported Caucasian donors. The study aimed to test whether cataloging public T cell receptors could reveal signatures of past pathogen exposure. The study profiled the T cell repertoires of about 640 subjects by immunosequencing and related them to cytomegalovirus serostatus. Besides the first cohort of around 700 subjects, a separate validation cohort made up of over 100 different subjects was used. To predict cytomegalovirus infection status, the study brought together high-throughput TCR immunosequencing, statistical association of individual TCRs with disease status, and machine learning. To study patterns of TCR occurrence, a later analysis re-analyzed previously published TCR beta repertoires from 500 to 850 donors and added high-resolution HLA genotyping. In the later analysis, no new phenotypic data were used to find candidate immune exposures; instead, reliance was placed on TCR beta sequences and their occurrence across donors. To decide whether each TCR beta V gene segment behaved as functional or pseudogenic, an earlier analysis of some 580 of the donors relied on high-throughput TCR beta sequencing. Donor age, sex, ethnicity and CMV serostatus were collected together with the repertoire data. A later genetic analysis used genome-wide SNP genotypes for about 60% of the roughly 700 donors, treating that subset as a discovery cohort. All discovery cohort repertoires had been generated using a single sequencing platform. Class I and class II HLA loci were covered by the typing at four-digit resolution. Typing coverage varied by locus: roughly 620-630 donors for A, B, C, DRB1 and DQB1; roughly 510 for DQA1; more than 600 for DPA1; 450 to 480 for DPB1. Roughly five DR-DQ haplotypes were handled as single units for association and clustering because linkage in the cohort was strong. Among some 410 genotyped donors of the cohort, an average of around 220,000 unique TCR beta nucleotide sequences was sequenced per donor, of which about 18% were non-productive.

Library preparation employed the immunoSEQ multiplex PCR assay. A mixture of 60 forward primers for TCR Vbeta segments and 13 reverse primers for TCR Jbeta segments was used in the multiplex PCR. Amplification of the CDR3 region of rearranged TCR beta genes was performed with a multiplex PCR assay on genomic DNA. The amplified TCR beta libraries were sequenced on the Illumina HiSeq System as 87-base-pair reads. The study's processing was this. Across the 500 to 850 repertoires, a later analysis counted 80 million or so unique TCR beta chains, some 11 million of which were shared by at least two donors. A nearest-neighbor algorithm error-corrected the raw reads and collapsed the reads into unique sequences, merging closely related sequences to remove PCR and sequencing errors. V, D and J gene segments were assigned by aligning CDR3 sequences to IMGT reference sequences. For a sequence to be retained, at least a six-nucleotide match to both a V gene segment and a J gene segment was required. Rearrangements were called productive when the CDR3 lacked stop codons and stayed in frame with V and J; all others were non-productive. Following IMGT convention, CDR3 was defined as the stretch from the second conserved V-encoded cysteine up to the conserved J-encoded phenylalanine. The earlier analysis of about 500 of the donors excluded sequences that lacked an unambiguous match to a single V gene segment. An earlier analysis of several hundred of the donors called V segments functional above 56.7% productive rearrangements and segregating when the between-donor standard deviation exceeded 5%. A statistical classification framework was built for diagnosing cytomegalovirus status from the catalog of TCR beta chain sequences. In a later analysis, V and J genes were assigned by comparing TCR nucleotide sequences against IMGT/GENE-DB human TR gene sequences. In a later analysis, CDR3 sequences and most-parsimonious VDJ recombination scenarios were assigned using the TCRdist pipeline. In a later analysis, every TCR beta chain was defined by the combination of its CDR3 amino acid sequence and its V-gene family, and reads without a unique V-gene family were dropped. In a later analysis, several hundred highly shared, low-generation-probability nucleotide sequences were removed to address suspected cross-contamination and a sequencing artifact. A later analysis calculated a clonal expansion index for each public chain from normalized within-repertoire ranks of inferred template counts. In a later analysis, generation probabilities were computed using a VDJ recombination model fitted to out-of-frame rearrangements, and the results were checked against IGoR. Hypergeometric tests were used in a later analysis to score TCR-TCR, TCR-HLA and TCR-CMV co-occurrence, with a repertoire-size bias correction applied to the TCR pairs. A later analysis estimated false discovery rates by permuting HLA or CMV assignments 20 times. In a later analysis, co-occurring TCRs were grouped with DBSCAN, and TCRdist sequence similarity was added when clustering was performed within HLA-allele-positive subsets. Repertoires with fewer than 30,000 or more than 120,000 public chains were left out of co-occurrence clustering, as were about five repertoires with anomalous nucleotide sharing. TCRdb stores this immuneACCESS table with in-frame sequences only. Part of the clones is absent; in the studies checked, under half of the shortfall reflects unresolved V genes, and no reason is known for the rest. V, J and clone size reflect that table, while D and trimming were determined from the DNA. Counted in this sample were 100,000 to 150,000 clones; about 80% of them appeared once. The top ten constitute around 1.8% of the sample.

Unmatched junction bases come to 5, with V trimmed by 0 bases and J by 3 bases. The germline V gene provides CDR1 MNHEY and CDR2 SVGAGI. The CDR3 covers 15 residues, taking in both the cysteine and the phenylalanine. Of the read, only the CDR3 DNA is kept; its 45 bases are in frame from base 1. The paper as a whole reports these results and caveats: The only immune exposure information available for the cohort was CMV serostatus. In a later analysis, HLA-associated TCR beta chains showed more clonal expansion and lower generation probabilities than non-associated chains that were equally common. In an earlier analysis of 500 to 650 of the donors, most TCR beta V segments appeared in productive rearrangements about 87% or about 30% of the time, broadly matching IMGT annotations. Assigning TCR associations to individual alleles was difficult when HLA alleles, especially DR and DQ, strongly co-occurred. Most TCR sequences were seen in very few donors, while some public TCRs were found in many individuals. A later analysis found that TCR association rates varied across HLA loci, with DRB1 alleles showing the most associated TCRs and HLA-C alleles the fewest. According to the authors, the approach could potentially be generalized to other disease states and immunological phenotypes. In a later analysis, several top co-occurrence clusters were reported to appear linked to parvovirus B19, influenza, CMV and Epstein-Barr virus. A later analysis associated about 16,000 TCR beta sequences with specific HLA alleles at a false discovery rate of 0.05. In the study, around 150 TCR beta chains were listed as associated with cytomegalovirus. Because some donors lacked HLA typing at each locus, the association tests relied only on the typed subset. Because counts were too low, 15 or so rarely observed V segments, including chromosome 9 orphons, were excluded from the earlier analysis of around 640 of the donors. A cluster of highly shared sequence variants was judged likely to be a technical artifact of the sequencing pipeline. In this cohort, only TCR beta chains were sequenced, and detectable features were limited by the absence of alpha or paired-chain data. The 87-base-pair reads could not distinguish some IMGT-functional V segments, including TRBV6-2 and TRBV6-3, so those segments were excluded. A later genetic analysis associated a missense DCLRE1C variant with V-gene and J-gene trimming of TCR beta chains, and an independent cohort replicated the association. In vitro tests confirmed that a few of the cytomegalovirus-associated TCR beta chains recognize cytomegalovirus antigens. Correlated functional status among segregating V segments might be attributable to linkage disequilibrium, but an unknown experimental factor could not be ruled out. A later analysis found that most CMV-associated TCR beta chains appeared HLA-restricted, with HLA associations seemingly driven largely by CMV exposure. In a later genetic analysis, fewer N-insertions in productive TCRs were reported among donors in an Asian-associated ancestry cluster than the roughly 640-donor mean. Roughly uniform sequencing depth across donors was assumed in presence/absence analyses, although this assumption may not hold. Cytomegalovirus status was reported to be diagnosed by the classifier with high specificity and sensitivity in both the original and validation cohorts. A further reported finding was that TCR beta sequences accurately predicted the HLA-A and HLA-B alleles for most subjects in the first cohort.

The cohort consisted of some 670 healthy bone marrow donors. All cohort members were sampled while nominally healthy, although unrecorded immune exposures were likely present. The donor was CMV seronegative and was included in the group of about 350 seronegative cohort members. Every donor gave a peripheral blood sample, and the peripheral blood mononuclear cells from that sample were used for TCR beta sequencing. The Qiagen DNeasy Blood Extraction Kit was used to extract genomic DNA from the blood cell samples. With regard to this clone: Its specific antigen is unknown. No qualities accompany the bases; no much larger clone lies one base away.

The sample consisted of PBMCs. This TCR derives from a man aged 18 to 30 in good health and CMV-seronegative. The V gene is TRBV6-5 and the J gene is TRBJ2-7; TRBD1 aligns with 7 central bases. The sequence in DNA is TGTGCCAGCAGTTACTCGATACAGGGGTTCTACGAGCAGTACTTC. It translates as CASSYSIQGFYEQYF.